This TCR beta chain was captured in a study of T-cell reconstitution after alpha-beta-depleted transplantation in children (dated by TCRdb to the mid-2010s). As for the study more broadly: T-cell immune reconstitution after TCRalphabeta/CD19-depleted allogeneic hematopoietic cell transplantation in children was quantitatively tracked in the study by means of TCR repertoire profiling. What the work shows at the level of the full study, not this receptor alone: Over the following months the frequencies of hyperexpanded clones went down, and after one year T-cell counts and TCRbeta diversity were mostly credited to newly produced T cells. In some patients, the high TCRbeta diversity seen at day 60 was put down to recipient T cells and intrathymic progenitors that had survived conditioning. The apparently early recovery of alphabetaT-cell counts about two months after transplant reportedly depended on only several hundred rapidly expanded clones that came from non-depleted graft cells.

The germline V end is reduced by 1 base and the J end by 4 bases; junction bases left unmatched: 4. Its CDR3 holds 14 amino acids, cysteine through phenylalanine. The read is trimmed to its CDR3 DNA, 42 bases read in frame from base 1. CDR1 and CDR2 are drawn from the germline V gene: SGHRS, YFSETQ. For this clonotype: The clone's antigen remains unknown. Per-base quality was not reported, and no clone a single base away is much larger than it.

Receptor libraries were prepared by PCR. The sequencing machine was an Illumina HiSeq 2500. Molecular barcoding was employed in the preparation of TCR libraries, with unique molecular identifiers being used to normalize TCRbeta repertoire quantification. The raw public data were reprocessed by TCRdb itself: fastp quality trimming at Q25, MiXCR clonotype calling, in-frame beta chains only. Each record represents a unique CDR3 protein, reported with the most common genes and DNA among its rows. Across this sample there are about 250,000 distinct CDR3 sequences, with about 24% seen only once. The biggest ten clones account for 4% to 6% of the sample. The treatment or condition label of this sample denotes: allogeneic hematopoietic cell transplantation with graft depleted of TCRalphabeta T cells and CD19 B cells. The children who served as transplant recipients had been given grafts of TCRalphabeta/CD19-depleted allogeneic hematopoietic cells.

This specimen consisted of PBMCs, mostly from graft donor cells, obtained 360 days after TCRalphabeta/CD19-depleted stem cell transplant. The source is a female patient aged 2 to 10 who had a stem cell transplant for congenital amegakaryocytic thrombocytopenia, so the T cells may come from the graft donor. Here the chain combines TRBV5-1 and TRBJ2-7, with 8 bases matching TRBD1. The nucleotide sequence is TGCGCCAGCAGCTTGAGAACAGGGGGTTACGAGCAGTACTTC. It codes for CASSLRTGGYEQYF.